Below, 20 T cell receptor beta chains from the same sample are listed, as sequenced in a study of blood T cell repertoires in COVID-19. Produced via immunoSEQ multiplex PCR; TCRdb's table is partial and in-frame only. The sample holds 85,000 to 120,000 clones, roughly 85% seen once. Sequencing used peripheral blood. Every receptor here comes from a man aged 50 to 60 with active COVID-19.

The rearrangement joins TRBV29-1 to TRBJ2-3, with no clear D. Germline loops: CDR1 SQVTM, CDR2 ANQGSEA. This CDR3 region has 14 residues. V lost 4 bases, J lost 0 bases, and 11 bases lay in between. In DNA form, the CDR3 reads TGCAGCGTTGGTTTTCGGGTTAGCACAGATACGCAGTATTTT. Translated: CSVGFRVSTDTQYF.

In nucleotides, the CDR3 is TGCGCCAGCAGCCAAGGCGGGGGGGCGGCCAAAAACATTCAGTACTTC. Its protein is CASSQGGGAAKNIQYF. J is TRBJ2-4 and V is TRBV4-1; 9 positions agree with TRBD2. Germline trimming cut 1 base from V and 1 base from J; bases unmatched to any gene: 2. This CDR3 spans 16 amino acids. The germline gives CDR1 MGHRA, CDR2 YSYEKL.

The rearrangement uses TRBV2 and TRBJ2-5, with a possible D match to TRBD2 (5 bases). CDR3 size: 10 residues. The germline V gene encodes CDR1 SNHLY and CDR2 FYNNEI. V lost 6 bases and J 9 bases, leaving 8 bases between the germline ends. This CDR3 reads CASSDGAQYF. Here the CDR3 DNA reads TGTGCCAGCAGCGACGGGGCCCAGTACTTC.

The rearrangement joins TRBV5-4 to TRBJ2-3; TRBD2 matches at 7 bases. CDR1 and CDR2 (germline): SGHNT, YYREEE (reference sequence). The trim removed 4 bases at V and 0 bases at J, leaving 8 bases unmatched. The CDR3 is made up of 16 amino acids. The CDR3 is CASSPMGAGSTDTQYF. CDR3 sequence (DNA): TGTGCCAGCAGCCCAATGGGAGCGGGGAGCACAGATACGCAGTATTTT.

This clone was counted a single time. The rearrangement joins TRBV30 to TRBJ1-3; no reliable D call. Per the germline V gene, CDR1 is GTSNPN and CDR2 is SVGIG (reference sequence). V was clipped by 2 bases and J by 0 bases, with 14 bases between them. This CDR3 has 16 residues. As DNA, the CDR3 is TGTGCCTGGAGTCGTGGGTCAGCGAGCTCTGGAAACACCATATATTTT. It encodes CAWSRGSASSGNTIYF.

The V call is TRBV5-1, the J call TRBJ2-1; D possibly corresponds to TRBD2 (6 bases). Between the trimmed V and J ends, which lost 2 bases and 3 bases, there was a span of 18 bases. CDR3 length: 17 residues. Germline V CDR1 and CDR2: SGHRS, YFSETQ. The CDR3 here is CASSFGTFDRRYNEQFF. CDR3 coding DNA: TGCGCCAGCAGCTTTGGGACTTTCGACCGCCGCTACAATGAGCAGTTCTTC.

The table lists this clone with a few counts. The chain joins TRBV29-1 to TRBJ2-3; 7 positions agree with TRBD1. Germline V gene sequence: CDR1 SQVTM, CDR2 ANQGSEA. This CDR3 comprises 14 residues. The trim removed 6 bases at V and 3 bases at J, leaving 9 bases unmatched. As DNA, the CDR3 is TGCAGCGTCGATTTTCCACAGGGGACAGATACGCAGTATTTT. This sequence encodes CSVDFPQGTDTQYF.

The CDR3, as DNA: TGCGCCAGCAGCTTGATGTCTGCGACGGGAGAGACCCAGTACTTC. Its protein product is CASSLMSATGETQYF. The chain combines TRBV5-1 with TRBJ2-5; D unresolved. V was cut by 1 base and J by 4 bases, with 14 bases left in between. The CDR3 has 15 amino acids. Germline assignment: CDR1 SGHRS and CDR2 YFSETQ.

This chain links TRBV6-5 with TRBJ2-1, with 11 nucleotides matching TRBD2. The ends lost 5 bases at V and 6 bases at J; junction bases unmatched: 6. Looked up from germline, CDR1 is MNHEY and CDR2 is SVGAGI. The length of the CDR3 is 15 residues. This CDR3 reads CASSILAGGSNEQFF. In DNA, the CDR3 is TGTGCCAGCAGTATCCTAGCGGGGGGTAGCAATGAGCAGTTCTTC.

The chain employs TRBV14 and TRBJ2-3; D perhaps matches TRBD1 (6 bases). With 2 bases removed from V and 0 bases from J, the gap between germline ends came to 15 bases. CDR3 length: 17 residues. Germline values: CDR1 SGHDN, CDR2 FVKESK. CDR3 loop: CASSQLRDISSTDTQYF. Written as DNA, the CDR3 is TGTGCCAGCAGCCAACTCCGGGACATTTCTAGCACAGATACGCAGTATTTT.

As concerns this clone: Germline and junction disagree at one end, which may indicate a read error. The rearrangement links TRBV19 to TRBJ1-5; D is perhaps TRBD1 (6 bases). This CDR3 is 17 amino acids long. Germline CDR1 LNHDA, CDR2 SQIVND (reference sequence). The CDR3 DNA is TGTGCTAGTAGTATCCCGGCCGACAGGCGAGGCAATCAGCCCCAGCATTTT. Translation: CASSIPADRRGNQPQHF.

This chain uses TRBV9 with TRBJ1-3; 9 bases match TRBD1. The CDR3 contains 18 residues. Germline trimming cut 3 bases from V and 1 base from J; bases unmatched to any gene: 11. The germline V gene encodes CDR1 SGDLS and CDR2 YYNGEE. CDR3 sequence: CASSAGGGTGWSGNTIYF. The CDR3 nucleotides read TGTGCCAGCAGCGCTGGAGGGGGGACAGGGTGGTCTGGAAACACCATATATTTT.

The rearrangement uses TRBV7-2 and TRBJ1-5; 7 bases align to TRBD1. V dropped 6 bases and J dropped 4; count of bases not matched to a gene: 9. The CDR3 runs to 15 residues. Per germline, CDR1 SGHTA and CDR2 FQGNSA. CDR3 DNA sequence: TGTGCCAGCAGTTCGGACCGGGACAGAAATCAGCCCCAGCATTTT. As protein: CASSSDRDRNQPQHF.

This chain joins TRBV5-6 and TRBJ2-7, with D possibly being TRBD1 (5 bases). V lost 2 bases, J lost 4 bases, and 13 bases lay in between. The CDR3 is made up of 14 amino acids. Germline loops: CDR1 SGHDT, CDR2 YYEEEE. The CDR3 is CASSFRQGRYEQYF. DNA for the CDR3: TGTGCCAGCAGCTTCCGGCAGGGTCGGTACGAGCAGTACTTC.

The J gene is TRBJ2-7, the V gene TRBV4-1, with TRBD1 matching over 8 bases. V shed 3 bases, J shed 0 bases, and the junction held 4 bases outside the gene matches. CDR1 is MGHRA, CDR2 YSYEKL, per germline. The CDR3 contains 15 residues. CDR3 sequence reads: CASSHRDRSSYEQYF. CDR3 nucleotide sequence: TGCGCCAGCAGCCACCGGGACAGGAGCTCCTACGAGCAGTACTTC.

The chain's CDR3 is CASSAGTGGTYEQYF. The DNA of the CDR3 is TGTGCCAGCAGCGCTGGGACAGGGGGGACCTACGAGCAGTACTTC. The rearrangement links TRBV9 to TRBJ2-7; TRBD1 matches at 11 bases. The length of the CDR3 is 15 residues. V was pared by 3 bases and J by 2 bases, with 4 bases of the junction left unmatched. CDR1 and CDR2 from the germline V gene are SGDLS and YYNGEE.

The chain links TRBV2 to TRBJ2-7; 7 bases agree with TRBD1. The germline gives CDR1 SNHLY, CDR2 FYNNEI. CDR3 size: 13 residues. V lost 6 bases to trimming and J lost 6 bases; unmatched junction nucleotides: 8. CDR3: CASREQGWGEQYF. CDR3 sequence (DNA): TGTGCCAGCAGAGAACAGGGGTGGGGCGAGCAGTACTTC.

DNA for the CDR3: TGTGCCAGCAGCCTGGGGGGGCAGGGGGCTGACTATGGCTACACCTTC. Translated, it gives CASSLGGQGADYGYTF. This chain joins TRBV5-4 and TRBJ1-2; 8 bases are a match to TRBD1. Germline-derived CDR1 and CDR2 are SGHNT and YYREEE (reference sequence). This CDR3 spans 16 amino acids. V dropped 4 bases and J dropped 3; count of bases not matched to a gene: 11.

The rearrangement joins TRBV6-1 to TRBJ2-7, with D uncertain. Trimming removed 0 bases from V and 6 bases from J, with 9 bases in between. Germline V lookup: CDR1 MNHNS, CDR2 SASEGT. This CDR3 comprises 13 residues. The CDR3 reads CASSEAARSEQYF. DNA of the CDR3: TGTGCCAGCAGTGAAGCTGCCCGTAGCGAGCAGTACTTC.

The genes are TRBV4-1 and TRBJ2-1; the D is unclear. CDR1 is MGHRA and CDR2 is YSYEKL in the germline V gene. V was trimmed by 0 bases and J by 7 bases, leaving 13 bases between them. This CDR3 is built from 15 residues. Here the CDR3 DNA reads TGCGCCAGCAGCCAAGATGTAGGTAGCCTTAATGAGCAGTTCTTC. Protein: CASSQDVGSLNEQFF.